Presented here are 26 T cell receptor beta chains from one specimen sequenced in a study of molecular identifiers for immune sequencing clone quantification. TCRdb independently ran MiXCR on the PCR reads; one entry per CDR3 protein. The repertoire holds around 89,000 distinct CDR3 sequences, with under 20% as singletons. The sample comprised naive CD8+ T cells from blood, with Jurkat cell RNA spiked in. Regarding subset: FACS-sorted CD8+CD4-CCR7+CD45RA+ naive T cells. The origin of the receptors is a human donor in good health. Some libraries in this study had Jurkat cell RNA spiked in.

Many counts were recorded for this clonotype. This chain links TRBV7-9 with TRBJ2-3, with TRBD2 identical over 7 bases. With 5 bases clipped from V and 2 bases from J, the junction kept 10 bases outside the gene matches. Germline loops: CDR1 SEHNR, CDR2 FQNEAQ (reference sequence). The CDR3 covers 16 residues. CDR3 coding DNA: TGTGCCAGCAGCCTAACCGGGACTAATGACACAGATACGCAGTATTTT. Encoded protein: CASSLTGTNDTDTQYF.

The chain joins TRBV6-2 or TRBV6-3 to TRBJ2-3; D is undetermined. The CDR3 totals 15 residues. The ends were cut back, 7 bases at V and 2 bases at J, with 16 bases in the middle. Germline CDR1 and CDR2: MNHEY and SVGEGT. CDR3 DNA: TGTGCCAGCACCGGACGCTTGGGGTCCACAGATACGCAGTATTTT. Protein sequence: CASTGRLGSTDTQYF.

Ten or more counts support this clonotype. The chain couples TRBV11-2 to TRBJ2-7; maybe TRBD1 (5 bases). Germline V gene sequence: CDR1 SGHAT, CDR2 FQNNGV. CDR3 length equals 15 residues. V shed 1 base and J shed 1 base, with 11 bases lying between them. CDR3 bases: TGTGCCAGCAGCTTAGGTGCAGGGATTTCCTACGAGCAGTACTTC. Translation gives CASSLGAGISYEQYF.

This clonotype was recorded at least ten times. V gene TRBV6-2 or TRBV6-3 combines with J gene TRBJ1-1; D remains ambiguous. The length of the CDR3 is 14 residues. Per germline, CDR1 MNHEY and CDR2 SVGEGT. Trimming cost V 6 bases and J 5 bases, with 16 bases left between them. CDR3 protein: CASRYRGERTEAFF. The CDR3 coding sequence is TGTGCCAGCAGGTACCGGGGAGAGAGAACTGAAGCTTTCTTT.

A word on this clonotype: This clone may be a read error of a much larger clone one base away. Without the conserved terminal phenylalanine or tryptophan, this CDR3 likely stems from a read error. The chain uses TRBV4-3 and TRBJ2-1, with D possibly matching TRBD2 (6 bases). Germline V gives CDR1 LGHNA, CDR2 YSLEER. This CDR3 comprises 16 residues. V was trimmed by 0 bases and J by 3 bases, leaving 12 bases between them. CDR3 coding DNA: TGCGCCAGCAGCCAAGACGCCGGGACTCTCTACAATGAGCAGTTCCTC. It yields the protein CASSQDAGTLYNEQFL.

This clonotype showed up many times. The chain recombines TRBV7-9 with TRBJ1-4, with 8 nucleotides matching TRBD1. The ends lost 5 bases at V and 6 bases at J; junction bases unmatched: 8. Per the germline V gene, CDR1 is SEHNR and CDR2 is FQNEAQ (reference sequence). CDR3 length equals 15 residues. The CDR3 DNA reads TGTGCCAGCAGCCCAGCACTGACAGGGGATGAAAAACTGTTTTTT. Its translation: CASSPALTGDEKLFF.

This clonotype was observed at least ten times. The gene calls are TRBV10-3 and TRBJ2-5; D tentatively reads TRBD1 or TRBD2 (5 bases each). Germline lookup yields CDR1 ENHRY and CDR2 SYGVKD. This CDR3 is built from 13 residues. Trimming removed 6 bases at V and 4 bases at J, with 12 bases between. This CDR3 is CAIREGSSETQYF. CDR3 coding DNA: TGTGCCATCAGAGAGGGGTCTTCAGAGACCCAGTACTTC.

This clonotype was counted ten times or more. The rearrangement uses TRBV15 and TRBJ2-3; a weak D match, TRBD1 (6 bases). Trimming stripped 1 base from V and 1 base from J, with 9 bases between. Per the germline V gene, CDR1 is LNHNV and CDR2 is YYDKDF (reference sequence). CDR3 size: 15 residues. The CDR3 nucleotides are TGTGCCACCAGCAGAGCCGCAGGGGGCACAGATACGCAGTATTTT. This gives the protein CATSRAAGGTDTQYF.

As to this clonotype: Given a much more abundant clone one base away, this may be a read error. The chain joins TRBV7-9 to TRBJ2-1, with 11 bases matching TRBD2. The CDR3 covers 20 residues. Germline CDR1 is SEHNR and CDR2 is FQNEAQ (reference sequence). V lost 5 bases and J lost 2; bases outside the gene matches: 17. CDR3 nucleotides: TGTGCCAGCAGCCCCCCCCAGGGACTAGCGGCGAGAGACGCCTACAATGAGCAGTTCTTC. Translated: CASSPPQGLAARDAYNEQFF.

This clonotype came up many times. The J gene is TRBJ2-3, the V gene TRBV6-5, with TRBD2 matching over 13 bases. This CDR3 has 17 residues. Germline-derived CDR1 and CDR2 are MNHEY and SVGAGI. The trim removed 2 bases at V and 4 bases at J, leaving 6 bases unmatched. CDR3 in DNA: TGTGCCAGCAGTTACAGGACACTAGCGGGAGGGCCAGATACGCAGTATTTT. Translating gives CASSYRTLAGGPDTQYF.

In regard to this clonotype: This could be a read error, since a much larger clone is one nucleotide away. The genes are TRBV4-1 and TRBJ2-1; D gene ambiguous. V was pared by 4 bases and J by 4 bases, with 14 bases between. Germline loops: CDR1 MGHRA, CDR2 YSYEKL. The CDR3 extends over 15 amino acids. The CDR3 nucleotides read TGCGCCAGCAGCCCCGACATGGTCTTTTACAATGAGCAGTTCTTC. Residues: CASSPDMVFYNEQFF.

The gene calls are TRBV20-1 and TRBJ2-1; no clear D gene. The length of the CDR3 is 12 residues. V lost 3 bases, J lost 9 bases, and 12 bases lay in between. Germline values: CDR1 DFQATT, CDR2 SNEGSKA (reference sequence). The CDR3 DNA sequence: TGCAGTGCTAGTGAGAGGTGGTCTGAGCAGTTCTTC. Encoded protein: CSASERWSEQFF.

This clonotype occurred many times. This chain uses TRBV10-3 with TRBJ2-2; 10 nucleotides align to TRBD2. Germline V gene data show CDR1 as ENHRY and CDR2 as SYGVKD. This CDR3 spans 13 amino acids. The J segment lost 3 bases and the V segment lost 11 bases, leaving 3 bases of the junction unmatched. The CDR3 DNA is TGTGCCCTCCTAGCGGGAGACACCGGGGAGCTGTTTTTT. It codes for CALLAGDTGELFF.

This clonotype has a count of ten or more. The V call is TRBV11-2, the J call TRBJ1-1, with a weak D call TRBD1 (6 bases). The CDR3 is made up of 17 amino acids. Trimming cost V 3 bases and J 3 bases, with 20 bases left between them. The V gene's germline CDR1 is SGHAT and CDR2 FQNNGV. The CDR3 coding sequence is TGTGCCAGCAGCTTCGGAGAGGGGGACTGGGAAGACACTGAAGCTTTCTTT. It is translated as CASSFGEGDWEDTEAFF. Based on the CDR3 plus reference TRBV11-2 and TRBJ1-1, the full variable domain is EAGVAQSPRYKIIEKRQSVAFWCNPISGHATLYWYQQILGQGPKLLIQFQNNGVVDDSQLPKDRFSAERLKGVDSTLKIQPAKLEDSAVYLCASSFGEGDWEDTEAFFGQGTRLTVV.

This clonotype was counted between two and nine times. The chain couples TRBV10-3 to TRBJ1-1; D not certain. The germline V gene has CDR1 ENHRY and CDR2 SYGVKD. The CDR3 covers 13 residues. V was clipped by 3 bases and J by 10 bases, with 15 bases between them. CDR3 nucleotide sequence: TGTGCCATCAGTGACACCTTTCGGGAAGGAGCTTTCTTT. Amino acids: CAISDTFREGAFF.

J is TRBJ2-1 and V is TRBV7-9; 9 positions match TRBD2. CDR1 and CDR2 from the germline V gene are SEHNR and FQNEAQ (reference sequence). The CDR3 contains 16 residues. Germline trimming cut 5 bases from V and 0 bases from J; bases unmatched to any gene: 5. This CDR3 reads CASSPLAGNSYNEQFF. DNA for the CDR3: TGTGCCAGCAGCCCCCTAGCGGGGAACTCCTACAATGAGCAGTTCTTC.

This clonotype was counted ten times or more. The chain couples TRBV5-1 to TRBJ2-7; possibly TRBD1 for D (5 bases). The length of the CDR3 is 13 residues. Looked up from germline, CDR1 is SGHRS and CDR2 is YFSETQ. V was pared by 0 bases and J by 5 bases, with 9 bases between. The CDR3 DNA is TGCGCCAGCAGCTTGGCTTCAGGGAACGAGCAGTACTTC. This sequence encodes CASSLASGNEQYF.

This clonotype was detected ten times or more. The CDR3 DNA reads as TGTGCCAGCAGCTTAGTTTATCCGGGAGGCGGAACAGATACGCAGTATTTT. This translates into CASSLVYPGGGTDTQYF. J is TRBJ2-3 and V is TRBV7-6, with 7 bases lining up with TRBD2. J was trimmed by 3 bases and V by 1 base; bases with no gene match: 10. CDR3 length: 17 residues. CDR1 is SGHVS and CDR2 is FNYEAQ in the germline V gene.

This clonotype has ten or more counts. The chain couples TRBV7-9 to TRBJ2-2, with 10 bases aligning to TRBD2. CDR1 SEHNR and CDR2 FQNEAQ come from the germline V gene (reference sequence). The ends lost 11 bases at V and 0 bases at J; junction bases unmatched: 9. The CDR3 totals 16 residues. CDR3 protein: CAGILAGAANTGELFF. CDR3 coding DNA: TGTGCCGGCATTCTAGCGGGGGCCGCGAACACCGGGGAGCTGTTTTTT.

Ten or more counts support this clonotype. The chain links TRBV27 to TRBJ2-7; 8 bases agree with TRBD1. V was clipped by 7 bases and J by 3 bases; unmatched bases: 2. The CDR3 extends over 12 amino acids. The germline V gene encodes CDR1 MNHEY and CDR2 SMNVEV (reference sequence). The CDR3 nucleotides are TGTGCCAGCAAGGGACAGGACTACGAGCAGTACTTC. It yields the protein CASKGQDYEQYF.

This clonotype was recorded many times. This chain uses TRBV28 with TRBJ2-5; the match to TRBD2 covers 8 bases. The CDR3 runs to 16 residues. The germline V gene encodes CDR1 MDHEN and CDR2 SYDVKM. V was pared by 2 bases and J by 5 bases, with 10 bases of the junction left unmatched. CDR3 in amino acids: CASSLRSGTRLETQYF. The CDR3 DNA reads TGTGCCAGCAGTTTAAGGTCCGGGACTAGATTGGAGACCCAGTACTTC.

The sample holds many counts of this clonotype. The chain links TRBV29-1 to TRBJ2-2, with D tentatively TRBD2 (6 bases). Germline V lookup: CDR1 SQVTM, CDR2 ANQGSEA. The length of the CDR3 is 14 residues. With 2 bases removed from V and 5 bases from J, the gap between germline ends came to 12 bases. The CDR3 DNA is TGCAGCGTTGAATGGCGGGGCCGGACCGGGGAGCTGTTTTTT. This gives the protein CSVEWRGRTGELFF.

Ten or more counts support this clonotype. The J gene is TRBJ1-5, the V gene TRBV4-1, with D unclear. Germline-derived CDR1 and CDR2 are MGHRA and YSYEKL. Trimming removed 1 base at V and 8 bases at J, with 18 bases between. CDR3 length equals 16 residues. The CDR3 sequence: CASSQGVTYTREPQHF. The CDR3 nucleotides are TGCGCCAGCAGCCAAGGGGTCACTTATACCCGGGAGCCCCAGCATTTT.

This clonotype has ten or more counts. The chain uses TRBV5-1 and TRBJ1-1, with a possible D match to TRBD1 (6 bases). The CDR3 spans 14 residues. Germline CDR1 and CDR2: SGHRS and YFSETQ. The V end lost 4 bases, the J end lost 1 base, and 11 bases lay between the germline ends. The chain's CDR3 is CASSPTGKNTEAFF. CDR3 coding DNA: TGCGCCAGCAGCCCGACAGGAAAGAACACTGAAGCTTTCTTT. Based on the CDR3 plus reference TRBV5-1 and TRBJ1-1, the full variable domain is KAGVTQTPRYLIKTRGQQVTLSCSPISGHRSVSWYQQTPGQGLQFLFEYFSETQRNKGNFPGRFSGRQFSNSRSEMNVSTLELGDSALYLCASSPTGKNTEAFFGQGTRLTVV.

At least ten counts were recorded for this clonotype. The CDR3 DNA follows: TGCGCCAGCAGCTCCAACAGGACCTTGGGGGGTCGGGCAGATACGCAGTATTTT. Translation: CASSSNRTLGGRADTQYF. The V call is TRBV5-1, the J call TRBJ2-3, with a possible D match to TRBD2 (6 bases). The CDR3 is 18 amino acids. Germline V CDR1 and CDR2: SGHRS, YFSETQ. Trimming removed 3 bases from V and 4 bases from J, with 24 bases in between. The full variable domain, its missing parts supplied by reference TRBV5-1 and TRBJ2-3, is KAGVTQTPRYLIKTRGQQVTLSCSPISGHRSVSWYQQTPGQGLQFLFEYFSETQRNKGNFPGRFSGRQFSNSRSEMNVSTLELGDSALYLCASSSNRTLGGRADTQYFGPGTRLTVL.

This clonotype was seen at least ten times. The gene calls are TRBV20-1 and TRBJ2-2; 7 bases line up with TRBD1. Germline CDR1 is DFQATT and CDR2 is SNEGSKA (reference sequence). The CDR3 is made up of 14 amino acids. The V and J ends lost 5 bases and 3 bases, in that order; junction bases with no gene match: 6. CDR3 bases: TGCAGTGCTGAAAAGGACAGGTACACCGGGGAGCTGTTTTTT. Translating it yields CSAEKDRYTGELFF.